This T cell receptor beta chain appears in the sequencing data of a study of cytomegalovirus exposure and HLA in healthy donors. PCR was performed using 60 Vbeta and 13 Jbeta primers. Only in-frame clones appear in the TCRdb table, and some are missing; sequencing was by immunoSEQ multiplex PCR. This sample has 35,000 to 45,000 clones, with around 50% found just once. Overall study findings and caveats: Researchers reported in a later analysis that a missense DCLRE1C variant was tied to TCR beta V- and J-gene trimming. What a later analysis reportedly showed was that an Asian-associated ancestry cluster had fewer N-insertions than the roughly 670-donor mean. A previous analysis found most TCR beta V segments productive roughly 87% or roughly 30% of the time.

To note about this clone: Its antigen is unknown.

Nominal health characterized the donors when sampled, though unrecorded immune exposures were likely. This CDR3 has 15 residues. V dropped 4 bases and J dropped 1 base, with 11 bases sitting between them. Germline V gives CDR1 LGHNA, CDR2 YSLEER. Sequencing input: PBMCs. The TCR originated in a human donor in good health. The chain employs TRBV4-3 and TRBJ1-5; perhaps TRBD1 as D (5 bases). In DNA form, the CDR3 reads TGCGCCAGCAGCCCAACAGGTCAAAGCAATCAGCCCCAGCATTTT. Translating it yields CASSPTGQSNQPQHF.